The following is a TCR beta chain sequence with its context. The specificity of this receptor is unknown. Per-base qualities were not stored, and no clone one base away is much larger. The sample comes from a study of radiotherapy plus CTLA-4 blockade in lung cancer listed by TCRdb under 2018. Background on the whole study: Among enrolled patients, 18% had an objective response and 31% reached disease control. Study-level results and caveats: After treatment with radiotherapy and ipilimumab, TCR clones that came from tumors expanded in the peripheral blood. Increased serum interferon-beta after radiation, together with early dynamic changes in blood T cell clones, were reported to be the strongest predictors of response.

Focal radiation therapy combined with CTLA-4 blockade (ipilimumab) was tested in patients with chemo-refractory metastatic non-small-cell lung cancer. The library was obtained by the immunoSEQ multiplex PCR assay. TCRdb took over this immuneACCESS table, retaining in-frame rearrangements with V and J assigned. Such tables are incomplete; in checked studies, under half of the missing clones stem from an unresolved V gene, and the remainder is unexplained. For this sample there are fewer than 100,000 clones; under 85% appear just once. 0.79% of the sample is held by the ten biggest clonotypes. From cysteine to phenylalanine, the CDR3 is 15 amino acids long. The DNA shown is the 45-base CDR3, in frame from base 1. Taken from the germline V gene (reference sequence), the CDR1 and CDR2 loops are SEHNR and FQNEAQ. V loses 5 bases, J loses 8 bases, and the germline ends lie 19 bases apart.

The TCR sequence derives from a human donor with non-small cell lung cancer who had stable disease on radiotherapy plus ipilimumab. The material was peripheral blood, obtained from a patient treated with radiotherapy plus ipilimumab. The V gene is TRBV7-9 and the J gene is TRBJ2-4; the D region possibly corresponds to TRBD1 (5 bases align). The DNA is TGTGCCAGCAGCCAGGGTGGCCTCCTTCGGGACATTCAGTACTTC. It translates to CASSQGGLLRDIQYF.